The sample holds one count of the clone carrying this TCR beta chain. Antigen: not known. Selection for sequencing was limited to patients who had shown CD8+CD57+ cell expansion by flow cytometry. Untreated patients provided the blood samples, with no therapy given before sampling. The J segment lost 6 bases and the V segment lost 6 bases, leaving 4 bases of the junction unmatched. CDR3 length: 12 residues. CDR1 is LNHDA, CDR2 SQIVND, per germline (reference sequence). The sample originates from a study of CD8+CD57+ T cells in acquired aplastic anemia. Across the whole study: Mean yield of DNA from sorted CD4+ and CD8+ cells was 3 to 3.5 ug.

Whole-study findings and limits: Comparison of patients with controls identified approximately 28 shared CD8+ CDR3 sequences.

Genomic DNA served as template for TCR beta VDJ and CDR3 profiling. TCRdb re-derived calls from the reads in MiXCR, one entry per CDR3 protein. The sample holds approximately 130,000 distinct CDR3 sequences; over 30% are singletons and the top ten take approximately 2.6%. The sequenced sample was sorted CD4+, CD8+, or CD8+CD57+ T cells (not recorded which) from PBMCs. The chain employs TRBV19 and TRBJ2-5; 7 bases align to TRBD1. The receptor was derived from a human donor with aplastic anemia. CDR3 loop: CASRGGGQTQYF. The CDR3 nucleotides read TGTGCCAGTAGAGGGGGCGGGCAGACCCAGTACTTC. The full variable domain, in which reference TRBV19 and TRBJ2-5 provide the parts outside the CDR3, is DGGITQSPKYLFRKEGQNVTLSCEQNLNHDAMYWYRQDPGQGLRLIYYSQIVNDFQKGDIAEGYSVSREKKESFPLTVTSAQKNPTAFYLCASRGGGQTQYFGPGTRLLVL.